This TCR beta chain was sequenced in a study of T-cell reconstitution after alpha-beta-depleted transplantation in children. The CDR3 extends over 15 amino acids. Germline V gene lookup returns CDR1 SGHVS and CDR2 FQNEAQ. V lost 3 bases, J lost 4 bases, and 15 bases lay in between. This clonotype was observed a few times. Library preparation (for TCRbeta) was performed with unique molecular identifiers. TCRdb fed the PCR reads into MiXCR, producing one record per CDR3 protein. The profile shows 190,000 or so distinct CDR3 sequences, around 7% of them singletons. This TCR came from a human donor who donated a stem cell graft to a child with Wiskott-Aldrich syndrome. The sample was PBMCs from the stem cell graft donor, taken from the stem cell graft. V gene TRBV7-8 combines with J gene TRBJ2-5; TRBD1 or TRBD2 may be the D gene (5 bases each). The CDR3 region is CASSFYGTAGETQYF. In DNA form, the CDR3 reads TGTGCCAGCAGCTTCTACGGGACGGCGGGAGAGACCCAGTACTTC.